This T cell receptor beta chain was found in a study of vaccination and CD4 T cells after COVID-19. Across the study: Two mRNA vaccine doses were given, either BNT162b2 or mRNA-1273.

The treatment was: 10-day PBMC culture with coronavirus spike peptide pools or control peptides (ViraFEST assay). US Alpha, Beta and Delta variants postdated the positive PCR dates, which ran from March to December 2020. An Oncomine TCR Beta short-read assay was used to sequence the DNA from cultured CD4+ T cells. Each CDR3 protein gets one entry after TCRdb re-called the PCR reads with MiXCR. The sample comprises some 8,500 distinct CDR3 sequences, approximately 50% of which are singletons, and more than 20% rests with the top ten. Germline V gives CDR1 SGHTA, CDR2 FQGNSA. Trimming cost V 1 base and J 0 bases, with 7 bases left between them. This CDR3 comprises 15 residues. Remarks on this clonotype: As yet, its antigen is unknown.

Study findings and constraints: Convalescent patients had 304 of 307 vaccine-specific clones showing spike mono-reactivity. The study found median SARS-CoV-2-reactive clonotypes rising from roughly 21 to 40, not significantly.

The chain has TRBV7-2 and TRBJ1-5; D unclear. The sequencing sample was made of CD4+ T cells from blood, cultured in vitro. The clonotype comes from a human donor who had recovered from COVID-19. CDR3 nucleotides: TGTGCCAGCAGCTTAGTCAGTAATAGCAATCAGCCCCAGCATTTT. Translating it yields CASSLVSNSNQPQHF.